This T cell receptor (beta chain) was identified in a study of blood T cells in healthy people across ages. A second 7 to 11 cycle PCR used barcoded and J-beta primers. TCRdb independently ran MiXCR on the 5' RACE reads; one entry per CDR3 protein. The sample lists around 1.7 million distinct CDR3 sequences; approximately 28% were seen once. Findings and limits, study-wide: Any conclusive comparison of naive versus antigen-experienced cells was prevented by using unsorted PBMCs.

With respect to this clonotype: The target antigen is unknown.

The CDR3 extends over 14 amino acids. CDR1 is MNHNY, CDR2 SVGAGI, per germline (reference sequence). V was pared by 6 bases and J by 3 bases, with 6 bases of the junction left unmatched. The J gene is TRBJ1-2, the V gene TRBV6-6; 8 nucleotides agree with TRBD1. Material: blood. This clonotype was sampled from a woman aged 30 to 39 in good health. Written as DNA, the CDR3 is TGTGCCAGCAGGGGCAGGGGGCCTTACTATGGCTACACCTTC. Its translation: CASRGRGPYYGYTF.